This T cell receptor (beta chain) stems from a study of vaccination effects on CD4 cells after COVID-19. Study-level points and caveats: At late timepoints after vaccination, vaccine- and infection-induced clones shrank markedly. Convalescent patients numbered few in the study; early post-infection timepoints were missing entirely.

The method was immunoSEQ multiplex PCR; TCRdb's version includes in-frame clones alone and lacks a portion of them. Among more than 50,000 clones listed, roughly 79% were seen once. Antigen-specific CD4+ T cells were first expanded with viral peptide pools by the ViraFEST assay and only then sequenced. With more than 9 days of culture completed, CD4+ T cells were isolated. Each participant was given two doses of one vaccine (BNT162b2 or mRNA-1273). Wells containing two million PBMC each were cultured with approximately 9.2 IU/ml IL-2 and about 9.6 ug/ml peptides. Of note for this clone: The antigen is not known.

V was clipped by 0 bases and J by 2 bases, with 7 bases between them. The germline V gene has CDR1 MNHEY and CDR2 SVGAGI. This CDR3 has 14 amino acids. Sequenced here: CD4+ T cells from PBMCs cultured with HCoV-OC43 spike peptides, sampled after COVID-19 vaccination. This sample's subset: HCoV-OC43 spike overlapping peptide pool stimulation. The chain links TRBV6-5 to TRBJ2-5, with D maybe TRBD1 (6 bases). The clonotype was recovered from a human donor who received a COVID-19 vaccine. The CDR3 loop reads CASSYSRGQETQYF. Here the CDR3 DNA reads TGTGCCAGCAGTTACTCAAGGGGGCAAGAGACCCAGTACTTC.